This T cell receptor (beta chain) was recovered during a study of OX40 agonist ivuxolimab in advanced cancers. Study-wide results and limits: In general, CD8+ T cells held more expanded clones than CD4+ did, on average. CD4+ and CD8+ blood T cells expanded clonally by week 6 at 0.1 to 3.0 mg/kg. Among the lowest peripheral clonal expansion occurred in 0.1-3.0 mg/kg partial responders.

About this clone itself: Its antigen is unknown.

Researchers took blood at baseline, on cycle 4 day 1, and on cycle 7 day 1. Trimming removed 2 bases at V and 7 bases at J, with 20 bases between. The CDR3 extends over 16 amino acids. Germline V gives CDR1 ENHRY, CDR2 SYGVKD. The data were produced by immunoSEQ multiplex PCR, yet TCRdb's version contains in-frame clones alone and is incomplete. The sample lists about 65,000 clones; about four fifths were seen once. The material was CD4+ or CD8+ T cells sorted from blood, obtained in a trial of the OX40 agonist ivuxolimab. The chain joins TRBV10-3 to TRBJ1-2; D possibly corresponds to TRBD1 (5 bases). The origin of this receptor is an adult with an advanced solid tumor such as melanoma, head and neck, liver or kidney cancer. CDR3 DNA sequence: TGTGCCATCAGTGAGACTAGACAGCCCCCGGTGAGTGGCTACACCTTC. This encodes CAISETRQPPVSGYTF.